This TCR beta chain came from a study of cytomegalovirus exposure and HLA in healthy donors. Study findings and constraints: The dataset shows that most TCR sequences were rare, while some public TCRs occurred in many donors. It was reported that TCR beta sequences correctly inferred the HLA-A and HLA-B alleles for most subjects.

PCR involved 60 Vbeta and 13 Jbeta primers. Repertoires were generated with immunoSEQ multiplex PCR, while TCRdb's copy carries only in-frame clones and drops some. The table includes fewer than 150,000 clones, over 75% detected once. Notes on this clone: What it recognizes is unknown.

Germline values: CDR1 SGDLS, CDR2 YYNGEE. Trimming pared 0 bases from V and 5 bases from J, leaving 11 bases between. CDR3 length: 14 residues. The sample consisted of PBMCs. The clonotype was recovered from a male donor in good health and CMV-seronegative. This sequence joins TRBV9 and TRBJ1-1; D not certain. In DNA form, the CDR3 reads TGTGCCAGCAGCGTAGTAGGAACGCGGACTGAAGCTTTCTTT. Encoded protein: CASSVVGTRTEAFF.